This T cell receptor beta chain was obtained from a study of blood T cell repertoires in COVID-19. Study information: Material from acute and convalescent COVID-19 was sourced from the United States, Italy and Spain. Sources were T cells, B-cell-depleted T cells, or PBMCs; the material itself was cDNA or gDNA.

Original processing notes: Reference gene primers were amplified, and this amplification served to estimate nucleated cell counts. TCRdb keeps only in-frame clones here, not all; method: immunoSEQ multiplex PCR. V, J and clone size reflect that table, while D and trimming were determined from the DNA. The repertoire consists of about 150,000 clones, with approximately 80% occurring once and the leading ten covering around 2.2%. The CDR3 runs to 14 residues. Trimming cost V 0 bases and J 7 bases, with 13 bases left between them. Germline CDR1 reads SGHNT; CDR2 reads YYREEE (reference sequence). This TCR was sampled from a man between 65 and 85 years old with acute or convalescent COVID-19. This chain links TRBV5-4 with TRBJ1-2; the D gene is possibly TRBD1 (6 bases). The specimen sequenced was peripheral blood. The CDR3 bases are TGTGCCAGCAGCTTGGTTTTGGGGGCAGGTGGCTACACCTTC. Encoded protein: CASSLVLGAGGYTF.